The T cell receptor (beta chain) under discussion was sequenced for a study of shared clonotypes between healthy human individuals. The study's findings and limits: There were few donors, and this limited the genetic and exposure-history diversity represented. Sampling used blood alone; tissue repertoires probably differ.

Genomic DNA of each subset was evenly split across several immunoSEQ plates. The data were produced by immunoSEQ multiplex PCR, yet TCRdb's version contains in-frame clones alone and is incomplete. The sample yields 470,000 or so clones, around four fifths seen once. The donor cohort consisted entirely of Caucasian adults residing in Nashville, Tennessee. As for this clone: Its antigen remains unknown.

This CDR3 is built from 13 residues. Germline trimming cut 5 bases from V and 4 bases from J; bases unmatched to any gene: 4. Germline V gene sequence: CDR1 MNHNS, CDR2 SASEGT. The V and J genes are TRBV6-1 and TRBJ2-7; 8 bases match TRBD1. The sequenced material came from PBMCs. The sequence derives from a middle-aged woman in good health. Some clones in this sample may be carry-over from other donors' samples. CDR3 amino acids: CASSRDRSYEQYF. The CDR3 DNA is TGTGCCAGCAGTCGGGACAGGAGTTACGAGCAGTACTTC.